This is a list of T cell receptor beta chains from one sample in a study of T-cell memory formation after mild COVID-19. TCRdb re-called the 5' RACE reads through MiXCR, storing one row per CDR3 protein. Of about 29,000 distinct CDR3 sequences detected, roughly an eighth appear once; the ten largest clones hold roughly 15%. Input material: PBMCs or a T cell subset sorted from them (not recorded which). Every receptor here comes from an adult woman who had mild COVID-19 (a few samples of this study predate the infection). Cell type and time point are not known. CDR3s include the opening cysteine and the closing phenylalanine or tryptophan. D genes are given only for firm matches. Clone sizes are given selectively: once, few, many, or a class where the clone is expanded.

V gene: TRBV20-1
D gene: TRBD2
J gene: TRBJ2-7
clone size: many
CDR3 DNA: TGCAGTGCTTCCCGGACTAGCGGGAGCCCCTACGAGCAGTACTTC
CDR3 protein: CSASRTSGSPYEQYF

V gene: TRBV7-3
D gene: .
J gene: TRBJ1-1
clone size: many
CDR3 DNA: TGTGCCAGCAGCAACGGACCTAACACTGAAGCTTTCTTT
CDR3 protein: CASSNGPNTEAFF

V gene: TRBV5-1
D gene: TRBD2
J gene: TRBJ2-1
clone size: many
CDR3 DNA: TGCGCCAGCAGCCCGGGGACTAGCGGCTCCTACAATGAGCAGTTCTTC
CDR3 protein: CASSPGTSGSYNEQFF

V gene: TRBV12-3/TRBV12-4
D gene: .
J gene: TRBJ1-2
clone size: many
CDR3 DNA: TGTGCCAGCAGTTTAGCGCTAGGTGGAGGAGCCTATGGCTACACCTTC
CDR3 protein: CASSLALGGGAYGYTF

V gene: TRBV15
D gene: .
J gene: TRBJ1-1
clone size: few
CDR3 DNA: TGTGCCACCAGCAGAGATATGGGCAGGCTGAACACTGAAGCTTTCTTT
CDR3 protein: CATSRDMGRLNTEAFF

V gene: TRBV6-1
D gene: TRBD1
J gene: TRBJ1-6
clone size: many
CDR3 DNA: TGTGCCAGCAGCCCGGGACAGGGCGGTTCACCCCTCCACTTT
CDR3 protein: CASSPGQGGSPLHF

V gene: TRBV5-1
D gene: .
J gene: TRBJ2-7
clone size: .
CDR3 DNA: TGCGCCAGCAGCTCGCGGGACATCTACGAGCAGTACTTC
CDR3 protein: CASSSRDIYEQYF

V gene: TRBV5-1
D gene: .
J gene: TRBJ1-1
clone size: many
CDR3 DNA: TGCGCCAGCAGCTTGGGGGCCTCCTCGAACACTGAAGCTTTCTTT
CDR3 protein: CASSLGASSNTEAFF

V gene: TRBV25-1
D gene: .
J gene: TRBJ2-7
clone size: many
CDR3 DNA: TGTGCCAGCAGTATCGTGGGCGGTGGCGAGCAGTACTTC
CDR3 protein: CASSIVGGGEQYF

V gene: TRBV6-5
D gene: .
J gene: TRBJ2-2
clone size: many
CDR3 DNA: TGTGCCAGCAGCGAGGGGGAGGCGGACACCGGGGAGCTGTTTTTT
CDR3 protein: CASSEGEADTGELFF

V gene: TRBV9
D gene: .
J gene: TRBJ1-1
clone size: many
CDR3 DNA: TGTGCCAGCAGCGGCGGACTGGAAACGGCGGAAGCTTTCTTT
CDR3 protein: CASSGGLETAEAFF

V gene: TRBV6-5
D gene: .
J gene: TRBJ2-3
clone size: many
CDR3 DNA: TGTGCCAGCAGCCCCAACCCGGGGGACCATACGCAGTATTTT
CDR3 protein: CASSPNPGDHTQYF

V gene: TRBV12-3/TRBV12-4
D gene: .
J gene: TRBJ2-7
clone size: .
CDR3 DNA: TGTGCCAGCAGTTCGGGCTACTCCTACGAGCAGTACTTC
CDR3 protein: CASSSGYSYEQYF

V gene: TRBV5-1
D gene: .
J gene: TRBJ1-1
clone size: many
CDR3 DNA: TGCGCCAGCAGCTTGGACCTGATACGGGGAGTGGGCGAAGCTTTCTTT
CDR3 protein: CASSLDLIRGVGEAFF

V gene: TRBV25-1
D gene: .
J gene: TRBJ1-5
clone size: many
CDR3 DNA: TGTGCCAGCATGCCCGGTGGAGGGGGAAGCAATCAGCCCCAGCATTTT
CDR3 protein: CASMPGGGGSNQPQHF

V gene: TRBV7-8
D gene: .
J gene: TRBJ1-2
clone size: many
CDR3 DNA: TGTGCCAGCAGTCGAGATGACCGAGTACTAACCTTC
CDR3 protein: CASSRDDRVLTF

V gene: TRBV5-1
D gene: .
J gene: TRBJ2-1
clone size: many
CDR3 DNA: TGCGCCAGCAGCTCACTCGGGACTGGGTACAATGAGCAGTTCTTC
CDR3 protein: CASSSLGTGYNEQFF

V gene: TRBV5-1
D gene: .
J gene: TRBJ2-3
clone size: many
CDR3 DNA: TGCGCCAGCAGCTTGACAGGGACAGATACGCAGTATTTT
CDR3 protein: CASSLTGTDTQYF